The 9 T cell receptor beta chains reported below all come from one sample, sequenced in a study of T cells in localized non-small cell lung cancer. The protocol was immunoSEQ multiplex PCR, while the TCRdb copy is restricted to in-frame clones and leaves out a portion. The data contain approximately 31,000 clones, roughly 75% of them singletons. Sequencing used peripheral blood, obtained before any cancer treatment. These receptors were collected from a male donor older than 55 with stage II squamous cell lung carcinoma.

The chain couples TRBV15 to TRBJ1-4; weak D call: TRBD1 (6 bases). Germline CDR1 and CDR2: LNHNV and YYDKDF (reference sequence). The CDR3 is made up of 15 amino acids. Trimming shortened V by 1 base and J by 5 bases, and 11 bases separated the two germline ends. CDR3 region: CATSRGGQGNEKLFF. The CDR3 coding sequence is TGTGCCACCAGCAGAGGTGGCCAGGGGAATGAAAAACTGTTTTTT.

The chain employs TRBV21-1 and TRBJ1-1. TRBV21-1 is a pseudogene locus. The CDR3 runs 14 residues. The chain's CDR3 is CASISLGKNTEAFF. For the CDR3, the DNA is TGTGCCAGCATCTCGCTGGGGAAGAACACTGAAGCTTTCTTT.

The chain is built from TRBV5-1 and TRBJ2-3; TRBD1 or TRBD2 may be the D gene (5 bases each). Trimming cost V 6 bases and J 0 bases, with 11 bases left between them. This CDR3 is built from 14 residues. The germline V gene has CDR1 SGHRS and CDR2 YFSETQ. CDR3 in amino acids: CASMRGGSTDTQYF. CDR3 coding DNA: TGCGCCAGCATGAGGGGCGGAAGCACAGATACGCAGTATTTT.

This clone has more than one count but fewer than ten. This rearrangement joins TRBV6-6 to TRBJ2-5; 7 nucleotides align to TRBD1. CDR3 length equals 15 residues. Germline V CDR1 and CDR2: MNHNY, SVGAGI (reference sequence). J was trimmed by 3 bases and V by 6 bases; bases with no gene match: 10. The CDR3 DNA sequence: TGTGCCAGCAGGCATTCCGGGACAGTGAAAGAGACCCAGTACTTC. It translates to CASRHSGTVKETQYF.

The rearrangement joins TRBV5-1 to TRBJ1-6, with D hard to call. Germline-derived CDR1 and CDR2 are SGHRS and YFSETQ. The V gene lost 2 bases and the J gene lost 9 bases, with 6 bases spanning the gap. The CDR3 contains 12 residues. DNA for the CDR3: TGCGCCAGCAGCTTTGAAAGTTCACCCCTCCACTTT. Its protein is CASSFESSPLHF.

The gene calls are TRBV2 and TRBJ2-3; 8 positions match TRBD1. V trimming: 3 bases; J trimming: 4 bases; junction bases outside the gene matches: 9. The CDR3 has 16 residues. The germline CDR1 and CDR2 sequences are SNHLY and FYNNEI. This chain's CDR3 is CASSERRTGWADTQYF. The CDR3 DNA sequence: TGTGCCAGCAGTGAGCGGAGGACAGGGTGGGCAGATACGCAGTATTTT.

The rearrangement links TRBV7-6 to TRBJ2-7; the D gene is possibly TRBD1 (6 bases). Trimming stripped 1 base from V and 3 bases from J, with 13 bases between. This CDR3 has 15 amino acids. The germline CDR1 and CDR2 sequences are SGHVS and FNYEAQ. The CDR3 DNA is TGTGCCAGCAGCTTAGACCTGGTAGGGGGCTACGAGCAGTACTTC. Translation gives CASSLDLVGGYEQYF.

The V gene is TRBV5-6, the J gene TRBJ2-7; D gene unclear. There are 13 residues in the CDR3. Trimming removed 4 bases from V and 4 bases from J, with 12 bases in between. Germline V gene data show CDR1 as SGHDT and CDR2 as YYEEEE. The CDR3 reads CASSARASYEQYF. Here the CDR3 DNA reads TGTGCCAGCAGCGCCCGGGCCTCGTACGAGCAGTACTTC.

The chain joins TRBV15 to TRBJ1-2; D is unclear. V lost 4 bases and J lost 6, with 18 bases in between. In germline, CDR1 is LNHNV, CDR2 YYDKDF (reference sequence). This CDR3 has 15 residues. CDR3 DNA: TGTGCCACCAGCACCAACCCGGACCGGGTCGATGGCTACACCTTC. Encoded protein: CATSTNPDRVDGYTF.